The entry that follows covers one TCR beta chain sequence. This clonotype occurred a few times. The clone's antigen remains unknown. Base qualities were left out, and no much larger clone turns up one base away. The data derive from a study of T cells in Graves' hyperthyroidism and ophthalmopathy (dated by TCRdb to about 2019). Study-wide context: Peripheral blood was collected at initial diagnosis, before any treatment. A discovery cohort of about 100 patients, 43 with Graves' ophthalmopathy and approximately 57 with stable Graves' hyperthyroidism, was used to find distinguishing TCR V-J signatures. Whether ophthalmopathy could be predicted prospectively was tested in an independent validation cohort made up of approximately 19 hyperthyroidism patients plus 17 patients who later progressed to ophthalmopathy. The roughly 91 discovery patients were randomly divided into training and test sets at a 7:3 ratio. Thyroid tissue and blood T-cell repertoires from several Graves' hyperthyroidism patients were also compared in the study. After sampling, hyperthyroidism patients received methimazole starting at 30 mg daily, and ophthalmopathy patients received high-dose intravenous methylprednisolone. TCR Vbeta CDR3 sequencing of 130 to 150 peripheral blood samples (43 ophthalmopathy, under 80 hyperthyroidism and around 17 progressor patients) is reported in the paper. General conclusions and limits of the study: Most expanded thyroid clonotypes (frequency above 0.001) were also detected in blood, a finding suggesting that blood repertoires may reflect thyroid immune responses. A 13 V-J signature model separated ophthalmopathy from stable hyperthyroidism, with 87.88% sensitivity and about 81% specificity in cross-validation and 80%/75% in testing. No statistical method was used to fix the sample size in advance, and group allocation was not hidden from the investigators. In validation, progression to ophthalmopathy was predicted by the model with 65% to 71% sensitivity and nearly 75% specificity, a median of around 6.5 months before onset.

TCR beta CDR3 regions were amplified from RNA transcripts. For the first round of RT-PCR on the TCR CDR3, the HTBI primer set was used together with the Qiagen OneStep RT-PCR kit. Libraries were constructed in a second round of multiplex PCR, after which size selection and purification were performed. Paired-end sequencing of the libraries was performed with 100 bp reads on an Illumina HiSeq2000. From the authors' description of their analysis: SOAPnuke was used to process the raw data, removing reads that contained adapters or uncalled bases, had a mean Phred below 15, or lacked an exact match to the constant primer or identifier. High-quality paired reads were merged using COPE v1.2.5, and each unique nucleotide sequence was defined as a clonotype. Clonotypes were aligned to IMGT TRBV, TRBD and TRBJ reference segments using MiTCR v1.1. Only V-J combinations with frequency above 0.0001, covering about 99% of repertoires, were analysed. The TCS score was defined as the ratio of F50 (clonal expansion) to E x V (chaos), calculated using BLOSUM62-based TCRdist between CDR3 peptides within each V-J. Welch's t-statistics and random forest reduced around 520 V-J features to 10 to 15, which were used in a naive Bayes classifier (R e1071). The raw public reads went through TCRdb reprocessing: fastp at Q25, MiXCR clone calling, in-frame beta chains kept. Identical CDR3 proteins give one entry, which carries the most common genes and DNA. None of the V and J calls come from the authors' own analysis; TCRdb made them. In this sample the table shows under 550,000 distinct CDR3 sequences, just under 20% of which occur a single time. The top ten hold approximately 50% of the sample.

In the ophthalmopathy patients, disease was moderately to severely active, with a Clinical Activity Score of 3 or more, a NOSPECS grade of 4 or more, and a duration of less than 3 months. Patients with uncontrolled infections, other autoimmune diseases, pregnancy or lactation were excluded. Diagnoses were established on the basis of clinical symptoms, serum thyroxine and TRAb, thyroid ultrasound, and orbital computed tomography. PBMCs were separated from roughly 10 ml of fresh peripheral blood using Ficoll-Paque density gradient centrifugation. Trizol reagent was used to extract total RNA, and RNA quality was then checked on an Agilent 2100 Bioanalyzer. Sequenced sample: blood. The origin of this receptor is a man aged 40-49 years with Graves' ophthalmopathy.

The CDR3 region has the sequence CAWDRGLGEKLFF. The sequenced DNA is TGTGCCTGGGACAGGGGTTTAGGTGAAAAACTGTTTTTT. This receptor chain uses TRBV30 and TRBJ1-4, and TRBD1 aligns with 8 junction nucleotides. The germline V end is reduced by 5 bases and the J end by 7 bases; junction bases left unmatched: 6. CDR1 and CDR2 are drawn from the germline V gene (reference sequence): GTSNPN, SVGIG. The CDR3, cysteine through phenylalanine, is 13 amino acids long. The only DNA kept is the CDR3, 39 bases in frame from the first base.